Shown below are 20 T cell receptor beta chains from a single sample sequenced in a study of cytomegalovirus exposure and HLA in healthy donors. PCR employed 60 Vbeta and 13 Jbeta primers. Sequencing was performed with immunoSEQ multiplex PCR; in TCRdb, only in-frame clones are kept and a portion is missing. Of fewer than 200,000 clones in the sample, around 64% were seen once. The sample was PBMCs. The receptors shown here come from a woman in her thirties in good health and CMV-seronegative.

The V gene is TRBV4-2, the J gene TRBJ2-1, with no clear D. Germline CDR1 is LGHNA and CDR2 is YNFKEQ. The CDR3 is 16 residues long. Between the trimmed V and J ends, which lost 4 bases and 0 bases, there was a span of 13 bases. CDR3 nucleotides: TGTGCCAGCAGCCCGGCCGAGGTGAGCTCCTACAATGAGCAGTTCTTC. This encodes CASSPAEVSSYNEQFF.

For the CDR3, the DNA is TGTGCCAGCAGTCGTAGCGGGAGTTTCTCCTACGAGCAGTACTTC. It is translated as CASSRSGSFSYEQYF. The chain links TRBV13 to TRBJ2-7, with 9 bases fitting TRBD2. V dropped 6 bases and J dropped 0; count of bases not matched to a gene: 6. The germline V gene has CDR1 PRHDT and CDR2 FYEKMQ (reference sequence). The CDR3 consists of 15 residues.

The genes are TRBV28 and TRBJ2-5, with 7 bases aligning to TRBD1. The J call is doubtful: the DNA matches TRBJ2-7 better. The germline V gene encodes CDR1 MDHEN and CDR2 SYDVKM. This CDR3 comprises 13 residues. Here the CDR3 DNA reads TGTGCCAGCAGAGGACAGGTCCCCTACGAGCAGTACTTC. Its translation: CASRGQVPYEQYF.

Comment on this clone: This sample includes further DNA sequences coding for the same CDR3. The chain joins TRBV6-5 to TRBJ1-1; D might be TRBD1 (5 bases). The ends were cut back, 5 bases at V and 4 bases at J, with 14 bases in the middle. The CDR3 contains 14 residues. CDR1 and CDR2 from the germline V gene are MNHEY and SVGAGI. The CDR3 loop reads CASSARGGSTEAFF. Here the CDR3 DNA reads TGTGCCAGCAGTGCCCGGGGGGGAAGCACTGAAGCTTTCTTT.

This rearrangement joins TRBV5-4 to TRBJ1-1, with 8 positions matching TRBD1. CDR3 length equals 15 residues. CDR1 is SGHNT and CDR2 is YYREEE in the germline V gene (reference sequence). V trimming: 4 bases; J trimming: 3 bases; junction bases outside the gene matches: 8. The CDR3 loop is CASSPRTGQDTEAFF. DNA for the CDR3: TGTGCCAGCAGCCCTCGGACAGGGCAGGACACTGAAGCTTTCTTT.

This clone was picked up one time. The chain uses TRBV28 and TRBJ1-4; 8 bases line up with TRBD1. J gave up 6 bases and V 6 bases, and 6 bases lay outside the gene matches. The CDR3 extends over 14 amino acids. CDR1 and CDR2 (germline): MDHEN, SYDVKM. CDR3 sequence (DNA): TGTGCCAGCAGGTCAGGGGGCGCCTATGAAAAACTGTTTTTT. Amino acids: CASRSGGAYEKLFF.

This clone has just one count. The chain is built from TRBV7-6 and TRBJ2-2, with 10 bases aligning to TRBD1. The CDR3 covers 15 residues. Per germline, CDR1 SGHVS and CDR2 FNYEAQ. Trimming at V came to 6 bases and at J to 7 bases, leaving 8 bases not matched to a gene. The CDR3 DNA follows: TGTGCCAGCAGTTCCGGGACAGGGGTCTTCGGGGAGCTGTTTTTT. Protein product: CASSSGTGVFGELFF.

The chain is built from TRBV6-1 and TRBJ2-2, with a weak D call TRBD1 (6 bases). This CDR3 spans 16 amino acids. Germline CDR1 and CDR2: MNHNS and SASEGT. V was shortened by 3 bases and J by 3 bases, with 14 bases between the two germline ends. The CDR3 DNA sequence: TGTGCCAGCAGTGATCCAGGGGAGCTTGACACCGGGGAGCTGTTTTTT. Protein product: CASSDPGELDTGELFF.

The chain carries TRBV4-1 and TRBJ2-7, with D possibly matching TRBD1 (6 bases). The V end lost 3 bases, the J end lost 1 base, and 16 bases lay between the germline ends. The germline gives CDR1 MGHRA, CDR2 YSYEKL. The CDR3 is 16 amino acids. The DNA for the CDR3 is TGCGCCAGCAGCCATACCTCACAGGGAACGTCCTACGAGCAGTACTTC. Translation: CASSHTSQGTSYEQYF.

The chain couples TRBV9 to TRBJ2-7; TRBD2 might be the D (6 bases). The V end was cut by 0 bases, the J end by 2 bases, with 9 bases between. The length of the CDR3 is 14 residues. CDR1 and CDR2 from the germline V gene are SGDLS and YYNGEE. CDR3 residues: CASSVDGRPYEQYF. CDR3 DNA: TGTGCCAGCAGCGTAGACGGGAGACCCTACGAGCAGTACTTC.

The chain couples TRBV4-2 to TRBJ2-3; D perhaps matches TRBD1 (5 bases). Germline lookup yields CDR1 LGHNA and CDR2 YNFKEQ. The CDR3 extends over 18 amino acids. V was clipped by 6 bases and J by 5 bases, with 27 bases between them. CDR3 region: CASRGSPAGKGIGDTQYF. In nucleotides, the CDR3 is TGTGCCAGCAGAGGGTCACCCGCAGGGAAGGGGATTGGAGATACGCAGTATTTT.

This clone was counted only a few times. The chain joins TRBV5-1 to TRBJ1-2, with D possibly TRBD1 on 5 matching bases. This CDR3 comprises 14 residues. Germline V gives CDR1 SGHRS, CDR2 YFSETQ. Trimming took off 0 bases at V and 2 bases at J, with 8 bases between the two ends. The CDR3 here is CASSLDRSNYGYTF. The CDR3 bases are TGCGCCAGCAGCTTGGACAGGTCCAACTATGGCTACACCTTC.

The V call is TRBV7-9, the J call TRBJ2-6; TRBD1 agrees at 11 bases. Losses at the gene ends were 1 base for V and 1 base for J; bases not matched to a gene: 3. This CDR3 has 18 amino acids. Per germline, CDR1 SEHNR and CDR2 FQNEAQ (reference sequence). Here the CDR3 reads CASSLGTGGLSGANVLTF. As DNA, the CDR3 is TGTGCCAGCAGCTTAGGGACAGGGGGCTTGTCTGGGGCCAACGTCCTGACTTTC.

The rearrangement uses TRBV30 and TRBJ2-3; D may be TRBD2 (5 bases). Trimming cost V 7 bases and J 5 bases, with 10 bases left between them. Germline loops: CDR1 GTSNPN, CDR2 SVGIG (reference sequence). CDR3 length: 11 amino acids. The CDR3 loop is CAYLRGDTQYF. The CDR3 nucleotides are TGTGCCTACCTACGGGGAGATACGCAGTATTTT. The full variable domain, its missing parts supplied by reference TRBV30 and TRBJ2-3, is SQTIHQWPATLVQPVGSPLSLECTVEGTSNPNLYWYRQAAGRGLQLLFYSVGIGQISSEVPQNLSASRPQDRQFILSSKKLLLSDSGFYLCAYLRGDTQYFGPGTRLTVL.

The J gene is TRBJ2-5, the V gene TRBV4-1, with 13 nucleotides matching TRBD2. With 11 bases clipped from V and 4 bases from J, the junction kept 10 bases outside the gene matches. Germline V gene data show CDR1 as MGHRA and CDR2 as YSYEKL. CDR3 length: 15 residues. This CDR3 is CACRRTSGSLETQYF. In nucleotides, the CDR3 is TGCGCCTGCCGTCGGACTAGCGGGAGCCTAGAGACCCAGTACTTC.

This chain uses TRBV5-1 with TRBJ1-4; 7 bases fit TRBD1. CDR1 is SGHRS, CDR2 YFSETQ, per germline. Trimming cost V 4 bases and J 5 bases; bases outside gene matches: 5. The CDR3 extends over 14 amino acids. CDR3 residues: CASSPRQGNEKLFF. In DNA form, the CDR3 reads TGCGCCAGCAGCCCCCGACAGGGAAATGAAAAACTGTTTTTT.

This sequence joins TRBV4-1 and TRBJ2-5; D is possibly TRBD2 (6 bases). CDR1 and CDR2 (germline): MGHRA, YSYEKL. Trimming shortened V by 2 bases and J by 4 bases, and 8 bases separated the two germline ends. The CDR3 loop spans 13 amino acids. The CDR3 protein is CASSQLALETQYF. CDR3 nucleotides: TGCGCCAGCAGCCAACTAGCGTTAGAGACCCAGTACTTC.

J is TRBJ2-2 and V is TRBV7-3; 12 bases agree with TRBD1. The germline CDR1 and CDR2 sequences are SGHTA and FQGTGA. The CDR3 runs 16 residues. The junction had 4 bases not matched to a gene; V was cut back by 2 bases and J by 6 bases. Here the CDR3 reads CASSLGTGGVAGELFF. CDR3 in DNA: TGTGCCAGCAGCTTAGGGACAGGGGGCGTTGCCGGGGAGCTGTTTTTT.

The CDR3 loop reads CASLRLAGNNEQFF. The CDR3, as DNA: TGTGCCAGCCTTCGACTAGCGGGAAACAATGAGCAGTTCTTC. The gene calls are TRBV11-2 and TRBJ2-1, with 11 bases identical to TRBD2. V was clipped by 8 bases and J by 5 bases; unmatched bases: 5. The germline V gene encodes CDR1 SGHAT and CDR2 FQNNGV. The CDR3 is made up of 14 amino acids.

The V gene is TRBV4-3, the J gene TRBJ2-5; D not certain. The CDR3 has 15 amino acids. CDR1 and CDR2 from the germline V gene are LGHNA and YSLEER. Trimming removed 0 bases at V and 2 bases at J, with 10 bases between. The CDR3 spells CASSQDAEQQETQYF. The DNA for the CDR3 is TGCGCCAGCAGCCAAGATGCGGAGCAGCAAGAGACCCAGTACTTC.